This TCR beta chain was profiled in a study of untreated major depressive disorder. Sequenced by immunoSEQ multiplex PCR; TCRdb stores in-frame clones only, minus some. Here the sample spans 20,000 to 25,000 clones, approximately 87% being singletons. Trimming took 0 bases from V and 4 from J, leaving 9 bases between them. Germline assignment: CDR1 LGHNA and CDR2 YSLEER. The CDR3 consists of 14 residues. Input material: CD4+ T cells from PBMCs. The chain is built from TRBV4-3 and TRBJ1-2, with unresolved D. The TCR comes from a woman aged 30 to 39 in good health. CDR3 sequence (DNA): TGCGCCAGCAGCCAAGAAGGAAGGGCCTATGGCTACACCTTC. Encoded protein: CASSQEGRAYGYTF.